In this sample, the clone carrying this T cell receptor beta chain turned up a few times. Antigen: not known. This entry belongs to a study of beta chain features in type 1 diabetes. The study reverse transcribed the entire isolated RNA, so it sequenced expressed TCRB transcripts. Method: immunoSEQ multiplex PCR; TCRdb's copy keeps in-frame clones and lacks some. The sample contains 300,000 or so clones, 9.3% of which appear only once. Whole-study findings and limits: Shorter TCRB CDR3s, moderately but significantly so, were found in Type 1 diabetes patients in all four CD4+ subsets.

Sorting with CD45RO/CCR7/CD25/CD127/CD95/CD27 yielded naive, central memory, regulatory and stem-like memory CD4+ cells. Post-sort purity exceeded 95% for all sorted populations. Source material: central memory CD4+ T cells from blood. This sequence was found in a man under 40 with type 1 diabetes.

DNA of the CDR3: TGTGCCAGCAGATTTACAGGGGGCGCGAACACTGAAGCTTTCTTT. Amino acids: CASRFTGGANTEAFF. This sequence joins TRBV28 and TRBJ1-1; 9 bases are a match to TRBD1. The J segment lost 1 base and the V segment lost 6 bases, leaving 6 bases of the junction unmatched. From germline, CDR1 is MDHEN and CDR2 SYDVKM. The CDR3 covers 15 residues.